This T cell receptor (beta chain) appears in the sequencing data of a study of OX40 agonist ivuxolimab in advanced cancers. Study-level information: Ivuxolimab, an antibody acting as an agonist of OX40 (CD134), was used to treat patients.

This CDR3 comprises 17 residues. V dropped 5 bases and J dropped 9 bases, with 26 bases sitting between them. Germline CDR1 SGHVS, CDR2 FQNEAQ. Drawing of blood for sampling happened at baseline, at cycle 4 day 1, and at cycle 7 day 1. Method: immunoSEQ multiplex PCR; TCRdb's copy keeps in-frame clones and lacks some. The table includes roughly 15,000 clones, around 80% detected once. In its sample, this clone was seen once. Its specificity is not known. Study-wide points: Still undetermined is the antigen specificity of the expanded peripheral T cells.

This chain connects TRBV7-8 to TRBJ2-1, with a possible D match to TRBD2 (7 bases). The material sequenced was CD4+ or CD8+ T cells sorted from blood, taken in a trial of the OX40 agonist ivuxolimab. The TCR was taken from an adult with an advanced solid tumor such as melanoma, head and neck, liver or kidney cancer. CDR3 protein: CASSTLWGAGEVGEQFF. CDR3 bases: TGTGCCAGCAGCACCCTATGGGGGGCGGGAGAGGTGGGTGAGCAGTTCTTC.